This T cell receptor beta chain was obtained from a study of graft-versus-host responses after intestinal transplantation. Looking at the study overall: Those transplanted obtained multivisceral, liver-intestinal, or isolated intestinal grafts. Every one of the recipients received anti-thymocyte globulin induction and afterwards took tacrolimus and steroids for around 3 years. Study-wide points: Early post-transplant HvG declines showed an association with peak circulating GvH clone levels. Ileal or blood samples showed some GvH clones first, and such clones were also found in recipient marrow.

TCRdb's table, derived via immunoSEQ multiplex PCR, lists solely in-frame clones and lacks some. The profile covers about 120,000 clones, with 85% to 95% appearing a single time and roughly 0.5% taken by the ten largest. V shed 6 bases, J shed 2 bases, and the junction held 9 bases outside the gene matches. Looked up from germline, CDR1 is SNHLY and CDR2 is FYNNEI. The CDR3 contains 16 residues. Worth noting for this clone: Its antigen is unidentified.

The material sequenced was unstimulated CD8+ T cells sorted from spleen or lymph node cells, taken before intestinal transplant. The V gene is TRBV2, the J gene TRBJ2-1; 8 bases are a match to TRBD2. This clonotype was obtained from a human donor who received an intestinal transplant. The CDR3 sequence: CASSELAASTYNEQFF. In DNA, the CDR3 is TGTGCCAGCAGCGAACTAGCGGCCTCCACCTACAATGAGCAGTTCTTC.